This TCR beta chain was obtained from a study of T-cell memory formation after mild COVID-19. Study conclusions and caveats: Clones shrinking between day 15 and 85 showed a balanced CD4/CD8 split, and those that grew later tilted toward CD4+. Contracting CD8+ clones were enriched in EMRA, CD4+ mainly in CM and EM. Researchers could not confirm that second-wave clones peaking on day 37 targeted SARS-CoV-2.

With regard to this clonotype: What it recognizes is unknown. A much larger clone lies one base from this, so it may be a read error.

TCRdb re-called the 5' RACE reads through MiXCR, storing one row per CDR3 protein. This table has around 200,000 distinct CDR3 sequences, about 10% appearing once. CDR3 length: 11 residues. Germline CDR1 SGHTA, CDR2 FQGNSA. The specimen sequenced was PBMCs or a T cell subset sorted from them (not recorded which). The sequence derives from a man younger than 35 who had mild COVID-19 (a few samples of this study predate the infection). Cell type and time point are not known. The chain recombines TRBV7-2 with TRBJ2-1; no firm D call. The CDR3, as DNA: TGTGCCATCAGCCGCTTCAATGAGCAGTTCTTC. Translated: CAISRFNEQFF.